One sample yielded the 8 T cell receptor beta chains listed below, sequenced in a study of shared clonotypes between healthy human individuals. Some clones are missing from TCRdb's copy, which holds only in-frame ones; the method was immunoSEQ multiplex PCR. This sample has approximately 2,300,000 clones, with 80% to 95% found just once. Sequencing was done on a sample of naive CD4+ T cells from PBMCs. Subset specified: CD45RA+ positively selected. The receptors come from a man younger than 35 in good health. Some clones in this sample may be carry-over from other donors' samples.

This clone occurred once. The rearrangement uses TRBV18 and TRBJ2-5; D ambiguous. The CDR3 sequence is 13 residues long. The V gene's germline CDR1 is KGHSH and CDR2 LQKENI. V shed 4 bases and J shed 1 base, with 7 bases lying between them. The CDR3 spells CASSLIIQETQYF. CDR3 bases: TGTGCCAGCTCACTTATTATCCAAGAGACCCAGTACTTC.

This chain links TRBV5-5 with TRBJ2-7; 9 bases are shared with TRBD1. The J segment lost 2 bases and the V segment lost 0 bases, leaving 3 bases of the junction unmatched. Germline V gene lookup returns CDR1 SGHKS and CDR2 YYEKEE (reference sequence). This CDR3 is 15 amino acids long. In DNA form, the CDR3 reads TGTGCCAGCAGCTTGGTGGGACAGGGTACCTACGAGCAGTACTTC. This codes for CASSLVGQGTYEQYF.

Turning to this clone: Other DNA sequences of this sample code for an identical CDR3. The chain joins TRBV27 to TRBJ2-7, with 8 positions matching TRBD1. V shed 3 bases, J shed 3 bases, and the junction held 1 base outside the gene matches. This CDR3 has 13 amino acids. Per the germline V gene, CDR1 is MNHEY and CDR2 is SMNVEV (reference sequence). The chain's CDR3 is CASSFDRGYEQYF. CDR3 coding DNA: TGTGCCAGCAGTTTTGACAGGGGCTACGAGCAGTACTTC.

The chain links TRBV10-2 to TRBJ2-2, with 12 positions matching TRBD2. The CDR3 runs 20 residues. J lost 4 bases, V lost 2 bases, and 14 bases had no gene match. Germline lookup yields CDR1 WSHSY and CDR2 SAAADI. CDR3 in DNA: TGCGCCAGCAGTGAGGACTGGGTGGGGCTAGCGGGAGGGCCCACCGGGGAGCTGTTTTTT. This sequence encodes CASSEDWVGLAGGPTGELFF.

This clone was picked up a small number of times. V usage is TRBV6-6 and J usage is TRBJ1-5; D not resolved. The germline CDR1 and CDR2 sequences are MNHNY and SVGAGI (reference sequence). Trimming took off 6 bases at V and 4 bases at J, with 10 bases between the two ends. This CDR3 has 13 amino acids. CDR3 in amino acids: CASRGRDNQPQHF. CDR3 DNA: TGTGCCAGCAGAGGAAGGGATAATCAGCCCCAGCATTTT.

V usage is TRBV30 and J usage is TRBJ1-3; 10 nucleotides align to TRBD1. This CDR3 is 14 amino acids long. Germline V gene sequence: CDR1 GTSNPN, CDR2 SVGIG (reference sequence). The V gene end was trimmed by 8 bases and the J gene end by 3 bases; junction bases not matched to a gene: 7. In nucleotides, the CDR3 is TGTGCCAGTAAGGGACAGGGGAATGGAAACACCATATATTTT. This gives the protein CASKGQGNGNTIYF.

The chain has TRBV19 and TRBJ1-2, with 7 bases aligning to TRBD1. The germline V gene encodes CDR1 LNHDA and CDR2 SQIVND (reference sequence). The CDR3 sequence is 14 residues long. V dropped 3 bases and J dropped 4; count of bases not matched to a gene: 5. The CDR3 DNA is TGTGCCAGTAGTATGAAGGGGGCTATCTATGGCTACACCTTC. Its protein is CASSMKGAIYGYTF.

As for this clone: At the DNA level, this CDR3 is encoded by other sequences in the same sample as well. This chain connects TRBV28 to TRBJ1-5; TRBD1 is a possible D gene (5 bases). The V end lost 3 bases, the J end lost 5 bases, and 11 bases lay between the germline ends. The CDR3 is 14 amino acids. Germline lookup yields CDR1 MDHEN and CDR2 SYDVKM. As DNA, the CDR3 is TGTGCCAGCAGTTTCAGGGCCTCATATCAGCCCCAGCATTTT. It specifies CASSFRASYQPQHF.